The 20 T cell receptor beta chains listed next were all sequenced from one sample in a study of long-term antiretroviral therapy in people with HIV. Run at survey level, the immunoSEQ assay was version v3.0. Method: immunoSEQ multiplex PCR; TCRdb's copy keeps in-frame clones and lacks some. The data hold 30,000 to 40,000 clones, with 83% observed a single time. This specimen was unsorted PBMCs, taken 0.4 years before starting antiretroviral therapy. Receptors were obtained from a man aged 18 to 35 with HIV.

The chain links TRBV7-9 to TRBJ2-7; 7 nucleotides align to TRBD1. This CDR3 has 11 residues. Germline lookup yields CDR1 SEHNR and CDR2 FQNEAQ (reference sequence). The V and J ends lost 3 bases and 12 bases, in that order; junction bases with no gene match: 5. The CDR3 region has the DNA TGTGCCAGCAGCTTTGGGACAGCCTCGTACTTC. Protein: CASSFGTASYF.

The chain links TRBV4-3 to TRBJ2-7; D remains unclear. This CDR3 is 13 amino acids long. V was shortened by 4 bases and J by 2 bases, with 9 bases between the two germline ends. Germline V CDR1 and CDR2: LGHNA, YSLEER. CDR3 amino acids: CASSREVTYEQYF. DNA of the CDR3: TGCGCCAGCAGCCGAGAGGTTACCTACGAGCAGTACTTC.

As to this clone: Compared with germline, one end of the junction differs, possibly owing to a read error. The chain couples TRBV11-2 to TRBJ2-4; D unresolved. Looked up from germline, CDR1 is SGHAT and CDR2 is FQNNGV. CDR3 size: 14 residues. The CDR3 protein is CASTLEPGIGIQYF. The CDR3 nucleotides read TGTGCCAGCACCTTAGAGCCAGGAATTGGTATTCAGTACTTC.

J is TRBJ2-3 and V is TRBV30; 9 bases line up with TRBD2. The CDR3 consists of 18 residues. CDR1 and CDR2 (germline): GTSNPN, SVGIG (reference sequence). V dropped 3 bases and J dropped 6; count of bases not matched to a gene: 19. CDR3 nucleotide sequence: TGTGCCTGGAGGTTTGGGCGGGAGGGGAATCCCACGGACGATACGCAGTATTTT. It translates to CAWRFGREGNPTDDTQYF.

The V and J genes are TRBV21-1 and TRBJ2-2; the D segment call TRBD1 is taken from the table without a DNA check. TRBV21-1 is described as a pseudogene. This CDR3 spans 18 amino acids. The CDR3 region is CASRTGTLNQRYTGELFF. DNA for the CDR3: TGTGCCAGCAGGACCGGGACACTAAACCAACGGTACACCGGGGAGCTGTTTTTT.

In its sample, this clone was seen once. This chain uses TRBV6-1 with TRBJ2-5; the D gene is possibly TRBD1 (6 bases). Germline CDR1 reads MNHNS; CDR2 reads SASEGT. The CDR3 has 16 amino acids. V gave up 0 bases and J gave up 0 bases, with 11 bases separating them. CDR3 DNA sequence: TGTGCCAGCAGTGAAGCTCTAGGGGGTTACCAAGAGACCCAGTACTTC. It is translated as CASSEALGGYQETQYF.

The V and J genes are TRBV2 and TRBJ1-6, with 11 bases identical to TRBD1. The CDR3 covers 17 residues. V gave up 3 bases and J gave up 1 base; unmatched junction bases: 2. Germline loops: CDR1 SNHLY, CDR2 FYNNEI. The CDR3 sequence: CASSDGQGASYNSPLHF. The CDR3 DNA reads as TGTGCCAGCAGTGATGGACAGGGGGCTTCCTATAATTCACCCCTCCACTTT. Looking up the rest from reference TRBV2 and TRBJ1-6 gives the full variable domain: EPEVTQTPSHQVTQMGQEVILRCVPISNHLYFYWYRQILGQKVEFLVSFYNNEISEKSEIFDDQFSVERPDGSNFTLKIRSTKLEDSAMYFCASSDGQGASYNSPLHFGNGTRLTVT.

J is TRBJ2-5 and V is TRBV6-5; no definite D call. The germline V gene encodes CDR1 MNHEY and CDR2 SVGAGI. CDR3 length: 11 amino acids. V gave up 5 bases and J gave up 5 bases, with 6 bases separating them. The DNA of the CDR3 is TGTGCCAGCAGTGAAGTGGAGACCCAGTACTTC. Protein: CASSEVETQYF.

V usage is TRBV6-5 and J usage is TRBJ1-2, with D possibly TRBD1 on 5 matching bases. The CDR3 covers 15 residues. The germline V gene has CDR1 MNHEY and CDR2 SVGAGI. The V gene lost 6 bases and the J gene lost 1 base, with 15 bases spanning the gap. The CDR3, as DNA: TGTGCCAGCAGGTCCGGGACGTTAATTAACTATGGCTACACCTTC. Its protein product is CASRSGTLINYGYTF.

This clone was recorded only once. The J gene is TRBJ2-1, the V gene TRBV6-5; the D is unclear. The V end lost 4 bases, the J end lost 7 bases, and 5 bases lay between the germline ends. The CDR3 is 11 residues long. The germline V gene encodes CDR1 MNHEY and CDR2 SVGAGI. CDR3 protein: CASSWSNEQFF. DNA for the CDR3: TGTGCCAGCAGTTGGTCGAATGAGCAGTTCTTC.

The chain links TRBV5-4 to TRBJ2-3; D may be TRBD2 (6 bases). Germline-derived CDR1 and CDR2 are SGHNT and YYREEE (reference sequence). The CDR3 totals 16 residues. The V gene lost 1 base and the J gene lost 2 bases, with 14 bases spanning the gap. CDR3 bases: TGTGCCAGCAGCTTGTGGTCGGGACTCCCCACAGATACGCAGTATTTT. Translating it yields CASSLWSGLPTDTQYF.

The chain carries TRBV18 and TRBJ1-1; D uncertain. V lost 3 bases and J lost 1, with 6 bases in between. The CDR3 has 13 amino acids. Germline CDR1 reads KGHSH; CDR2 reads LQKENI. CDR3 coding DNA: TGTGCCAGCTCACCGAGGAGGAACACTGAAGCTTTCTTT. Amino acids: CASSPRRNTEAFF.

The chain carries TRBV4-2 and TRBJ1-4; 7 nucleotides align to TRBD1. The length of the CDR3 is 17 residues. V lost 1 base, J lost 6 bases, and 11 bases stayed unmatched. Germline V gene sequence: CDR1 LGHNA, CDR2 YNFKEQ. CDR3 sequence reads: CASSQAKGAMAYEKLFF. CDR3 coding DNA: TGTGCCAGCAGCCAAGCAAAGGGGGCGATGGCTTATGAAAAACTGTTTTTT.

The chain has TRBV7-3 and TRBJ2-3, with D unclear. The CDR3 is 13 residues long. V gave up 4 bases and J gave up 2 bases, with 7 bases separating them. CDR1 SGHTA and CDR2 FQGTGA come from the germline V gene. CDR3 region: CASSSDPTDTQYF. The DNA of the CDR3 is TGTGCCAGCAGCTCAGACCCCACAGATACGCAGTATTTT.

CDR3 residues: CAWALKGSGGYTF. The CDR3 DNA is TGTGCCTGGGCCCTTAAGGGTTCCGGTGGCTACACCTTC. The J gene is TRBJ1-2, the V gene TRBV30, with no clear D. The CDR3 sequence is 13 residues long. V was shortened by 5 bases and J by 7 bases, with 17 bases between the two germline ends. CDR1 and CDR2 (germline): GTSNPN, SVGIG (reference sequence).

The V and J genes are TRBV6-5 and TRBJ2-2; tentatively, D is TRBD1 (6 bases). V lost 6 bases to trimming and J lost 7 bases, with 12 bases between them. CDR3 size: 13 residues. Germline V gene lookup returns CDR1 MNHEY and CDR2 SVGAGI. CDR3 in amino acids: CASRQGLVGELFF. The CDR3 region has the DNA TGTGCCAGCAGGCAGGGGTTGGTCGGGGAGCTGTTTTTT.

This sequence joins TRBV29-1 and TRBJ2-1; a weak D match, TRBD2 (6 bases). The germline V and J ends were trimmed by 4 bases and 0 bases, with 13 bases remaining between them. Germline V lookup: CDR1 SQVTM, CDR2 ANQGSEA. The length of the CDR3 is 15 residues. This chain's CDR3 is CSVGSGWSSYNEQFF. CDR3 coding DNA: TGCAGCGTTGGGAGCGGGTGGAGCTCCTACAATGAGCAGTTCTTC.

The chain links TRBV28 to TRBJ2-7; D gene unclear. The CDR3 consists of 15 residues. The V end was cut by 6 bases, the J end by 5 bases, with 20 bases between. Per germline, CDR1 MDHEN and CDR2 SYDVKM. The CDR3 coding sequence is TGTGCCAGCAGCCCTCCGGGCGCTCCGAAGGACGAGCAGTACTTC. It is translated as CASSPPGAPKDEQYF.

The chain has TRBV4-3 and TRBJ2-1, with 9 bases that match TRBD2. V shed 1 base, J shed 5 bases, and the junction held 3 bases outside the gene matches. CDR3 length equals 15 residues. Germline V gene sequence: CDR1 LGHNA, CDR2 YSLEER. CDR3 nucleotide sequence: TGCGCCAGCAGCCAAGGGCTAGCGGGGCACAATGAGCAGTTCTTC. Translation: CASSQGLAGHNEQFF.

V gene TRBV5-1 combines with J gene TRBJ2-5; D gene ambiguous. The end of the DNA is better explained by TRBJ2-7, so the J call may be wrong. The CDR3 totals 13 residues. CDR1 and CDR2 from the germline V gene are SGHRS and YFSETQ. The CDR3 sequence is CASSLDNGYEQYF. The CDR3 DNA follows: TGCGCCAGCAGCTTGGACAACGGCTACGAGCAGTACTTC.